The next 21 T cell receptor beta chains were all read from a single sample in a study of vaccination and CD4 T cells after COVID-19. No cognate antigen is known for these TCRs. Cultured CD4+ T-cell DNA underwent Oncomine TCR Beta short-read sequencing. MiXCR, run by TCRdb on the PCR reads, gives a single entry per CDR3 protein. The table lists 5,000 to 7,000 distinct CDR3 sequences, roughly 40% of them singletons. Treatment indicated: roughly ten-day PBMC culture with coronavirus spike peptide pools or control peptides (ViraFEST assay). One should note that the unexposed donor's CD4+ T cells were collected before the COVID-19 pandemic (2011-2018). The sample consisted of CD4+ T cells from blood, cultured in vitro. These receptors originate from a human donor in good health.

This clonotype turned up a few times. The chain couples TRBV19 to TRBJ1-1; D may be TRBD1 (6 bases). CDR1 and CDR2 (germline): LNHDA, SQIVND (reference sequence). Trimming removed 1 base at V and 11 bases at J, with 17 bases between. The CDR3 totals 14 residues. The chain's CDR3 is CASSIGGRGKIAFF. For the CDR3, the DNA is TGTGCCAGTAGTATAGGGGGCAGGGGTAAGATCGCTTTCTTT.

This clonotype counts as large. J is TRBJ1-2 and V is TRBV24-1, with D maybe TRBD1 (5 bases). V was cut by 4 bases and J by 8 bases, with 16 bases left in between. The CDR3 contains 14 residues. Per germline, CDR1 KGHDR and CDR2 SFDVKD. The CDR3 DNA reads TGTGCCACCAGTGACCGCACAGGAGTAAAGGGCTACACCTTC. Amino acid sequence: CATSDRTGVKGYTF.

This chain uses TRBV7-8 with TRBJ2-5, with D perhaps assigned TRBD1 or TRBD2 (5 bases each). The CDR3 is 14 amino acids. Germline values: CDR1 SGHVS, CDR2 FQNEAQ. Trimming took 3 bases from V and 1 from J, leaving 9 bases between them. CDR3: CASSFRDRQETQYF. In DNA, the CDR3 is TGTGCCAGCAGCTTCAGGGACCGCCAAGAGACCCAGTACTTC.

The V gene is TRBV11-1, the J gene TRBJ2-5; maybe TRBD2 (6 bases). The CDR3 covers 13 residues. Trimming took 6 bases from V and 7 from J, leaving 15 bases between them. In germline, CDR1 is SGHAT, CDR2 FQDESV (reference sequence). The CDR3 region is CASSVGGPGTQYF. CDR3 coding DNA: TGTGCCAGCAGTGTGGGGGGTCCGGGGACCCAGTACTTC.

The chain couples TRBV4-2 to TRBJ2-5; 9 nucleotides line up with TRBD2. This CDR3 contains 15 residues. Looked up from germline, CDR1 is LGHNA and CDR2 is YNFKEQ. V lost 0 bases and J lost 2; bases outside the gene matches: 1. The CDR3 region is CASSQERGGQETQYF. The CDR3 coding sequence is TGTGCCAGCAGCCAAGAGCGGGGGGGACAAGAGACCCAGTACTTC.

The chain joins TRBV25-1 to TRBJ1-2, with D possibly TRBD1 on 6 matching bases. The CDR3 covers 13 residues. V was pared by 4 bases and J by 8 bases, with 14 bases between. CDR1 is MGHDK, CDR2 SYGVNS, per germline. The CDR3 DNA reads TGTGCCAGCAGTGCCGGGACACTCTTGGGCTACACCTTC. This encodes CASSAGTLLGYTF.

The chain couples TRBV7-8 to TRBJ1-5, with a tentative D call TRBD1 (5 bases). The CDR3 consists of 15 residues. Germline V lookup: CDR1 SGHVS, CDR2 FQNEAQ. Trimming removed 1 base from V and 9 bases from J, with 16 bases in between. The CDR3, as DNA: TGTGCCAGCAGCTTAGGGGACCGCCCGCTTTCGCCCCAGCATTTT. It translates to CASSLGDRPLSPQHF. Supplemented by reference TRBV7-8 and TRBJ1-5, the full variable domain reads GAGVSQSPRYKVAKRGQDVALRCDPISGHVSLFWYQQALGQGPEFLTYFQNEAQLDKSGLPSDRFFAERPEGSVSTLKIQRTQQEDSAVYLCASSLGDRPLSPQHFGDGTRLSIL.

This clonotype was picked up one time. V is TRBV30 and J is TRBJ1-2, with no clear D. The CDR3 runs 12 residues. CDR1 is GTSNPN, CDR2 SVGIG, per germline (reference sequence). Trimming cost V 5 bases and J 2 bases, with 9 bases left between them. The DNA for the CDR3 is TGTGCCTGGGAAACATCCAACTATGGCTACACCTTC. Encoded protein: CAWETSNYGYTF.

This clonotype came up a few times. The genes are TRBV28 and TRBJ1-6; a weak D match, TRBD1 (5 bases). Trimming shortened V by 2 bases and J by 7 bases, and 12 bases separated the two germline ends. The germline gives CDR1 MDHEN, CDR2 SYDVKM. The CDR3 covers 15 residues. Here the CDR3 reads CASSLAGGANSPLHF. CDR3 coding DNA: TGTGCCAGCAGTTTAGCTGGAGGGGCGAATTCACCCCTCCACTTT.

This clonotype has just a few counts. The rearrangement joins TRBV2 to TRBJ1-2; D gene uncertain. V lost 2 bases and J lost 4, with 5 bases in between. The germline V gene has CDR1 SNHLY and CDR2 FYNNEI. The CDR3 runs to 12 residues. DNA of the CDR3: TGTGCCAGCAGTGAAAAGGGCTATGGCTACACCTTC. Amino acids: CASSEKGYGYTF.

V and J are TRBV6-5 and TRBJ1-1; D is unresolved. V was cut by 4 bases and J by 1 base, with 10 bases left in between. This CDR3 region has 14 residues. Germline CDR1 and CDR2: MNHEY and SVGAGI. In DNA form, the CDR3 reads TGTGCCAGCAGTTCCCTCACCTGGAACACTGAAGCTTTCTTT. This gives the protein CASSSLTWNTEAFF.

This chain connects TRBV11-2 to TRBJ1-5; D gene uncertain. The V end was cut by 6 bases, the J end by 1 base, with 13 bases between. Germline V gene data show CDR1 as SGHAT and CDR2 as FQNNGV. This CDR3 spans 15 amino acids. CDR3 amino acids: CASSPDGWSNQPQHF. The CDR3 nucleotides read TGTGCCAGCAGTCCAGATGGATGGAGCAATCAGCCCCAGCATTTT.

The V and J genes are TRBV6-5 and TRBJ1-2, with 8 nucleotides matching TRBD1. The CDR3 consists of 17 residues. The V gene end was trimmed by 3 bases and the J gene end by 3 bases; junction bases not matched to a gene: 12. Germline V CDR1 and CDR2: MNHEY, SVGAGI. The CDR3 nucleotides are TGTGCCAGCAGTTATAGAGGGGGACAGGCTAGACACTATGGCTACACCTTC. Protein product: CASSYRGGQARHYGYTF.

V usage is TRBV4-1 and J usage is TRBJ1-1, with 9 bases identical to TRBD1. Germline CDR1 reads MGHRA; CDR2 reads YSYEKL. The trim removed 4 bases at V and 0 bases at J, leaving 9 bases unmatched. There are 17 residues in the CDR3. Here the CDR3 reads CASSPQPGQGLNTEAFF. The CDR3 DNA follows: TGCGCCAGCAGCCCCCAACCGGGACAGGGTCTGAACACTGAAGCTTTCTTT.

In its sample, this clonotype was seen a few times. The rearrangement uses TRBV27 and TRBJ1-1; D uncertain. The CDR3 totals 10 residues. Trimming stripped 10 bases from V and 7 bases from J, with 10 bases between. CDR1 is MNHEY, CDR2 SMNVEV, per germline (reference sequence). In DNA form, the CDR3 reads TGTGCCACCACAGAAGTTGAAGCTTTCTTT. Residues: CATTEVEAFF.

This chain uses TRBV20-1 with TRBJ1-5; a possible D gene is TRBD1 (5 bases). CDR1 DFQATT and CDR2 SNEGSKA come from the germline V gene (reference sequence). V lost 5 bases and J lost 6, with 14 bases in between. The CDR3 covers 13 residues. CDR3 in DNA: TGCAGTGCTGGCAGGGAATATAGTCAGCCCCAGCATTTT. Translation gives CSAGREYSQPQHF.

There are a few counts of this clonotype. This chain joins TRBV2 and TRBJ2-7; no clear D. Germline V gives CDR1 SNHLY, CDR2 FYNNEI. The CDR3 covers 13 residues. V lost 6 bases to trimming and J lost 7 bases, with 16 bases between them. The CDR3: CASSLQVVPEQYF. The CDR3 region has the DNA TGTGCCAGCAGCCTACAAGTGGTCCCAGAGCAGTACTTC.

This clonotype was counted only a few times. The chain combines TRBV6-5 with TRBJ1-2; 8 positions agree with TRBD1. Germline V gene sequence: CDR1 MNHEY, CDR2 SVGAGI. The CDR3 extends over 14 amino acids. The V gene end was trimmed by 0 bases and the J gene end by 8 bases; junction bases not matched to a gene: 5. Here the CDR3 DNA reads TGTGCCAGCAGTTACTCAGGACAGGGCTTGGGCTACACCTTC. Translating it yields CASSYSGQGLGYTF.

The chain combines TRBV5-1 with TRBJ1-2; a possible D gene is TRBD1 (6 bases). This CDR3 is built from 14 residues. V lost 0 bases and J 7 bases, leaving 13 bases between the germline ends. The V gene's germline CDR1 is SGHRS and CDR2 YFSETQ. DNA for the CDR3: TGCGCCAGCAGCTTGGCCGGGGGGGCTGGTGGCTACACCTTC. Translation: CASSLAGGAGGYTF.

The chain couples TRBV5-1 to TRBJ2-5; 10 positions agree with TRBD2. The CDR3 length is 15 residues. J lost 5 bases, V lost 4 bases, and 8 bases had no gene match. The germline CDR1 and CDR2 sequences are SGHRS and YFSETQ. CDR3 residues: CASSTQRGGRETQYF. The CDR3 DNA reads as TGCGCCAGCAGCACCCAGCGGGGGGGCCGCGAGACCCAGTACTTC.

This clonotype was detected a few times. The CDR3 coding sequence is TGTGCCAGCAGTTTGGGCAGGGTCGGCAATCAGCCCCAGCATTTT. It is translated as CASSLGRVGNQPQHF. The chain carries TRBV27 and TRBJ1-5, with TRBD1 as a possible D gene (5 bases). Germline loops: CDR1 MNHEY, CDR2 SMNVEV (reference sequence). Trimming left V 3 bases short and J 2 bases short, with 11 bases between. The CDR3 has 15 residues.